Presented here are 3 T cell receptor beta chains from one specimen sequenced in a study of blood T cell repertoires in COVID-19. Profiled with immunoSEQ multiplex PCR; TCRdb holds only in-frame clones, not every one. This table has a few thousand clones, roughly 90% appearing once. Source material: peripheral blood. The receptors come from a man aged 60 to 75 with acute or convalescent COVID-19.

V usage is TRBV19 and J usage is TRBJ2-7; 7 bases fit TRBD2. This CDR3 spans 15 amino acids. The junction had 5 bases not matched to a gene; V was cut back by 2 bases and J by 1 base. CDR1 and CDR2 (germline): LNHDA, SQIVND (reference sequence). CDR3 sequence (DNA): TGTGCCAGTAGTATAAAAGGGGAGGGGTCCTACGAGCAGTACTTC. This sequence encodes CASSIKGEGSYEQYF.

The chain employs TRBV6-5 and TRBJ1-1; a possible D gene is TRBD1 (5 bases). The CDR3 runs to 12 residues. Looked up from germline, CDR1 is MNHEY and CDR2 is SVGAGI. Trimming removed 2 bases from V and 6 bases from J, with 7 bases in between. The CDR3 DNA reads TGTGCCAGCAGTTACGGGGGGGCTGAAGCTTTCTTT. It encodes CASSYGGAEAFF.

This chain joins TRBV19 and TRBJ1-1; possible D gene TRBD1, 5 bases. This CDR3 spans 16 amino acids. Germline V CDR1 and CDR2: LNHDA, SQIVND (reference sequence). Trimming left V 8 bases short and J 3 bases short, with 22 bases between. The CDR3 sequence is CASRTWGEGADTEAFF. The CDR3 coding sequence is TGTGCCAGTCGAACTTGGGGTGAAGGGGCCGACACTGAAGCTTTCTTT.